This T cell receptor (beta chain) is from a study of vaccination and CD4 T cells after COVID-19. Study-level information: Cultures that served as controls received a CEFX pool, an HIV-1 Nef pool, or no peptide.

Treatment denoted: approximately nine-day PBMC culture with coronavirus spike peptide pools or control peptides (ViraFEST assay). Cultured CD4+ T cells had their DNA profiled by the Oncomine TCR Beta short-read assay. TCRdb called the PCR reads again in MiXCR, with one record for every CDR3 protein. Of roughly 4,000 distinct CDR3 sequences in the sample, roughly 21% were seen once. In the case of this clonotype: Its antigen is unknown.

The CDR3 is 14 residues long. Trimming shortened V by 7 bases and J by 7 bases, and 17 bases separated the two germline ends. CDR1 and CDR2 (germline): MNHNS, SASEGT. Study-level findings and limits: SARS-CoV-2-reactive clonotypes showed a nonsignificant median rise from roughly 21 to 40.

The source of this sequence is a human donor who had recovered from COVID-19. The chain joins TRBV6-1 to TRBJ1-3, with D uncertain. Specimen: CD4+ T cells from blood, cultured in vitro. CDR3 protein: CASTPGGGVNTIYF. CDR3 DNA: TGTGCCAGCACCCCCGGAGGTGGGGTCAACACCATATATTTT.